Listed below are T cell receptor beta chains from one sample, sequenced in a study of regulatory T cells in long-lasting Graves disease. A single record per CDR3 protein comes from TCRdb applying MiXCR to the multiplex PCR reads. The repertoire includes around 400,000 distinct CDR3 sequences, around a fifth of them detected once, and approximately 15% sits in the top ten. Sequences were derived from peripheral blood mononuclear cells (PBMCs), sampled when the disease was refractory, from a patient treated with antithyroid drugs. The receptors stem from a female donor with Graves disease. Both conserved end residues are part of each CDR3. Fields, in order: D gene, V gene, clone size, J gene, CDR3 protein, CDR3 DNA. The D gene is left open where the match is weak. Clone size is given for some rows only: seen once, a few or many times, or a class if the clone is expanded.

d_call: TRBD2; v_call: TRBV6-2/TRBV6-3; clone_size: few; j_call: TRBJ2-7; cdr3_aa: CASSYDGLAGYEQYF; cdr3_nt: TGTGCCAGCAGTTACGACGGACTAGCGGGATACGAGCAGTACTTC
d_call: TRBD2; v_call: TRBV28; clone_size: few; j_call: TRBJ2-3; cdr3_aa: CASRVSSGNTDTQYF; cdr3_nt: TGTGCCAGCAGGGTGTCTAGCGGAAACACAGATACGCAGTATTTT
d_call: .; v_call: TRBV4-1; clone_size: .; j_call: TRBJ2-5; cdr3_aa: CASSQWLSGETQYF; cdr3_nt: TGCGCCAGCAGCCAATGGCTGAGCGGGGAGACCCAGTACTTC
d_call: .; v_call: TRBV7-6; clone_size: .; j_call: TRBJ2-3; cdr3_aa: CASSWVPELGGASTDTQYF; cdr3_nt: TGTGCCAGCAGCTGGGTCCCGGAACTTGGCGGGGCTAGCACAGATACGCAGTATTTT
d_call: .; v_call: TRBV6-2/TRBV6-3; clone_size: .; j_call: TRBJ1-3; cdr3_aa: CASSLQVGPGNTIYF; cdr3_nt: TGTGCCAGCAGCTTACAGGTTGGACCTGGAAACACCATATATTTT
d_call: .; v_call: TRBV11-2; clone_size: few; j_call: TRBJ2-3; cdr3_aa: CASSLRPDTQYF; cdr3_nt: TGTGCCAGCAGCCTTAGACCAGATACGCAGTATTTT
d_call: .; v_call: TRBV11-2; clone_size: few; j_call: TRBJ2-5; cdr3_aa: CASSFGMYQETQYF; cdr3_nt: TGTGCCAGCAGTTTCGGGATGTACCAAGAGACCCAGTACTTC
d_call: .; v_call: TRBV5-1; clone_size: .; j_call: TRBJ1-1; cdr3_aa: CASSLEAAVEAFF; cdr3_nt: TGCGCCAGCAGCTTGGAGGCGGCTGTTGAAGCTTTCTTT
d_call: .; v_call: TRBV9; clone_size: .; j_call: TRBJ2-7; cdr3_aa: CASSVALRASAYEQYF; cdr3_nt: TGTGCCAGCAGCGTAGCCCTGCGGGCTAGCGCCTACGAGCAGTACTTC
d_call: TRBD1; v_call: TRBV24-1; clone_size: many; j_call: TRBJ1-2; cdr3_aa: CATSDRTGGDGYTF; cdr3_nt: TGTGCCACCAGTGATCGGACAGGGGGCGATGGCTACACCTTC
d_call: TRBD2; v_call: TRBV27; clone_size: many; j_call: TRBJ2-7; cdr3_aa: CASSFGLAGVGEQYF; cdr3_nt: TGTGCCAGCAGTTTTGGACTAGCGGGAGTGGGCGAGCAGTACTTC